The 21 T cell receptor beta chains presented below share a single source sample, sequenced in a study of blood T cell repertoires in COVID-19. Sequencing used immunoSEQ multiplex PCR; TCRdb keeps in-frame clones, though not all of them. The sample yields 150,000 to 200,000 clones, about 75% seen once. Sequenced input: peripheral blood. These receptors originate from an older woman with acute or convalescent COVID-19.

The rearrangement joins TRBV12-5 to TRBJ1-2, with D tentatively TRBD1 (6 bases). The CDR3 is 15 amino acids. Per the germline V gene, CDR1 is LGHNT and CDR2 is FRNRAP. The V and J ends lost 0 bases and 4 bases respectively, with 12 bases between them. CDR3 amino acids: CASGLVQGPTYGYTF. In DNA form, the CDR3 reads TGTGCTAGTGGTTTGGTACAGGGACCAACCTATGGCTACACCTTC.

The chain recombines TRBV20-1 with TRBJ1-2; 7 bases fit TRBD1. The trim removed 3 bases at V and 0 bases at J, leaving 10 bases unmatched. Germline-derived CDR1 and CDR2 are DFQATT and SNEGSKA (reference sequence). This CDR3 spans 16 amino acids. Here the CDR3 reads CSASTGTETANYGYTF. The DNA of the CDR3 is TGCAGTGCTAGTACCGGGACAGAAACCGCTAACTATGGCTACACCTTC.

The CDR3 reads CASSLWDKETQYF. The DNA for the CDR3 is TGTGCCAGCAGTTTATGGGACAAAGAGACCCAGTACTTC. The chain uses TRBV12-3 or TRBV12-4 and TRBJ2-5, with D perhaps matching TRBD1 (6 bases). The CDR3 runs 13 residues. V was trimmed by 2 bases and J by 3 bases, leaving 7 bases between them.

CDR3 in DNA: TGTGCCAGCAGCCCCCGACACAACACAGATACGCAGTATTTT. Protein product: CASSPRHNTDTQYF. The rearrangement uses TRBV28 and TRBJ2-3; D gene unclear. The V end was cut by 6 bases, the J end by 2 bases, with 12 bases between. CDR1 and CDR2 (germline): MDHEN, SYDVKM. CDR3 length equals 14 residues.

The rearrangement joins TRBV7-9 to TRBJ2-1; 9 positions agree with TRBD2. From germline, CDR1 is SEHNR and CDR2 FQNEAQ (reference sequence). There are 17 residues in the CDR3. The ends lost 6 bases at V and 4 bases at J; junction bases unmatched: 13. CDR3 DNA: TGTGCCAGCAGTTCCCCACCTGGGACTAGCACATACAATGAGCAGTTCTTC. This codes for CASSSPPGTSTYNEQFF.

V is TRBV5-4 and J is TRBJ2-5; 7 bases align to TRBD1. CDR3 length: 14 residues. The trim removed 4 bases at V and 2 bases at J, leaving 5 bases unmatched. Germline V CDR1 and CDR2: SGHNT, YYREEE (reference sequence). CDR3 sequence (DNA): TGTGCCAGCAGCCGAGACAGGGAACAAGAGACCCAGTACTTC. Amino acid sequence: CASSRDREQETQYF.

In this sample, this clone turned up once. This rearrangement joins TRBV24-1 to TRBJ2-1, with TRBD2 matching 7 bases. The length of the CDR3 is 15 residues. V lost 8 bases, J lost 6 bases, and 12 bases stayed unmatched. Per germline, CDR1 KGHDR and CDR2 SFDVKD. CDR3: CATKDTSDGANEQFF. The CDR3 nucleotides read TGTGCCACCAAAGACACTAGCGACGGGGCCAATGAGCAGTTCTTC.

The chain joins TRBV11-2 to TRBJ1-3, with D unclear. The V gene's germline CDR1 is SGHAT and CDR2 FQNNGV. V lost 5 bases to trimming and J lost 0 bases, with 8 bases between them. The CDR3 extends over 14 amino acids. The CDR3 protein is CASSPLSSGNTIYF. The DNA of the CDR3 is TGTGCCAGCAGCCCCCTTTCCTCTGGAAACACCATATATTTT.

The CDR3 here is CASSSGQGLEAFF. CDR3 sequence (DNA): TGTGCCAGTAGTTCAGGACAGGGACTAGAAGCTTTCTTT. The V and J genes are TRBV19 and TRBJ1-1; TRBD1 aligns across 8 bases. The CDR3 sequence is 13 residues long. Trimming at V came to 5 bases and at J to 8 bases, leaving 7 bases not matched to a gene. Germline assignment: CDR1 LNHDA and CDR2 SQIVND (reference sequence). Full variable domain (remainder filled in from reference TRBV19 and TRBJ1-1): DGGITQSPKYLFRKEGQNVTLSCEQNLNHDAMYWYRQDPGQGLRLIYYSQIVNDFQKGDIAEGYSVSREKKESFPLTVTSAQKNPTAFYLCASSSGQGLEAFFGQGTRLTVV.

The rearrangement joins TRBV5-4 to TRBJ1-1; unclear D gene. CDR1 SGHNT and CDR2 YYREEE come from the germline V gene (reference sequence). The CDR3 has 14 amino acids. Trimming shortened V by 0 bases and J by 6 bases, and 12 bases separated the two germline ends. The CDR3 loop reads CASSLEGVGSEAFF. In nucleotides, the CDR3 is TGTGCCAGCAGCTTGGAGGGAGTCGGTTCTGAAGCTTTCTTT.

This clone appeared once. The chain employs TRBV3-1 (or the pseudogene TRBV3-2) and TRBJ2-1, with TRBD2 identical over 11 bases. From germline, CDR1 is LGHDT and CDR2 YNNKEL (reference sequence). The CDR3 is 17 residues long. Trimming removed 2 bases from V and 9 bases from J; junction bases left unmatched: 12. CDR3 sequence (DNA): TGTGCCAGCAGCCAACCGAGCAGACTAGCGGGAAAAAGTGAGCAGTTCTTC. Translated: CASSQPSRLAGKSEQFF.

The rearrangement uses TRBV15 and TRBJ2-1, with 9 nucleotides matching TRBD2. V shed 5 bases and J 5 bases; nucleotides not matched to a gene: 10. The CDR3 sequence is 16 residues long. Germline-derived CDR1 and CDR2 are LNHNV and YYDKDF (reference sequence). The CDR3 DNA is TGTGCCACCAGCGAAAACCGACTAGCGGTCGACAATGAGCAGTTCTTC. It yields the protein CATSENRLAVDNEQFF.

The V and J genes are TRBV2 and TRBJ1-5, with a possible D match to TRBD1 (6 bases). This CDR3 region has 14 residues. V gave up 10 bases and J gave up 6 bases, with 19 bases separating them. The germline CDR1 and CDR2 sequences are SNHLY and FYNNEI. The CDR3 protein is CATRSAGEGQPQHF. The CDR3 DNA sequence: TGTGCCACCAGATCGGCAGGGGAAGGTCAGCCCCAGCATTTT.

This clone was observed many times. The rearrangement joins TRBV19 to TRBJ2-1; D remains ambiguous. Trimming took off 6 bases at V and 6 bases at J, with 6 bases between the two ends. This CDR3 region has 11 residues. Germline CDR1 reads LNHDA; CDR2 reads SQIVND (reference sequence). This CDR3 reads CASSLFNEQFF. CDR3 nucleotides: TGTGCCAGTAGCCTCTTCAATGAGCAGTTCTTC.

The chain links TRBV10-3 to TRBJ1-6, with a possible D match to TRBD1 (5 bases). CDR3 length: 14 amino acids. Trimming removed 6 bases at V and 6 bases at J, with 12 bases between. Per germline, CDR1 ENHRY and CDR2 SYGVKD. DNA of the CDR3: TGTGCCATCAGGGCGGACACCGGTAATTCACCCCTCCACTTT. Its protein is CAIRADTGNSPLHF.

The chain employs TRBV11-2 and TRBJ2-2, with D possibly TRBD2 on 6 matching bases. The germline V and J ends were trimmed by 1 base and 7 bases, with 13 bases remaining between them. Per the germline V gene, CDR1 is SGHAT and CDR2 is FQNNGV. The CDR3 consists of 15 residues. The CDR3: CASSLAGGTGGELFF. CDR3 nucleotides: TGTGCCAGCAGCTTAGCCGGCGGGACGGGCGGGGAGCTGTTTTTT. Complete variable domain (other parts from reference TRBV11-2 and TRBJ2-2): EAGVAQSPRYKIIEKRQSVAFWCNPISGHATLYWYQQILGQGPKLLIQFQNNGVVDDSQLPKDRFSAERLKGVDSTLKIQPAKLEDSAVYLCASSLAGGTGGELFFGEGSRLTVL.

The chain uses TRBV6-6 and TRBJ1-3; TRBD1 matches 10 bases. The CDR3 is 16 amino acids. Trimming took 5 bases from V and 7 from J; bases not matched to a gene: 11. Looked up from germline, CDR1 is MNHNY and CDR2 is SVGAGI (reference sequence). CDR3 nucleotides: TGTGCCAGCAGTGCCGGGACAGGGGCCGTGTTGAACACCATATATTTT. Translating gives CASSAGTGAVLNTIYF.

Only one count was recorded for this clone. The gene calls are TRBV18 and TRBJ1-1, with TRBD1 as a possible D gene (5 bases). Germline V gene sequence: CDR1 KGHSH, CDR2 LQKENI. Trimming took off 2 bases at V and 2 bases at J, with 18 bases between the two ends. The CDR3 spans 17 residues. The CDR3 spells CASSPGGAEPKNTEAFF. DNA of the CDR3: TGTGCCAGCTCACCAGGAGGGGCCGAACCTAAAAACACTGAAGCTTTCTTT.

The genes are TRBV19 and TRBJ2-5; 8 nucleotides align to TRBD1. CDR3 size: 14 residues. Germline values: CDR1 LNHDA, CDR2 SQIVND (reference sequence). The J segment lost 4 bases and the V segment lost 3 bases, leaving 4 bases of the junction unmatched. The CDR3 loop is CASSITGGTETQYF. CDR3 nucleotides: TGTGCCAGTAGTATCACAGGGGGAACAGAGACCCAGTACTTC.

The chain combines TRBV27 with TRBJ1-1; D unclear. V lost 2 bases, J lost 0 bases, and 7 bases lay in between. Germline CDR1 and CDR2: MNHEY and SMNVEV (reference sequence). The CDR3 contains 14 residues. The DNA for the CDR3 is TGTGCCAGCAGTTTAACTGAGATGAACACTGAAGCTTTCTTT. Its translation: CASSLTEMNTEAFF.

This chain's CDR3 is CASSQVLGVEAFF. CDR3 DNA: TGTGCCAGCAGCCAAGTTCTAGGGGTTGAAGCTTTCTTT. The rearrangement joins TRBV4-2 to TRBJ1-1; D might be TRBD1 (5 bases). This CDR3 region has 13 residues. CDR1 and CDR2 from the germline V gene are LGHNA and YNFKEQ. The ends were cut back, 1 base at V and 7 bases at J, with 10 bases in the middle.